This T cell receptor (beta chain) was sequenced for a study of cytomegalovirus exposure and HLA in healthy donors. Study conclusions and caveats: Relative to equally common others, HLA-associated TCR beta chains showed greater clonal expansion in a later analysis. Sequencing probably produced one cluster of sequence variants that were highly shared. Among the CMV-associated chains, three were confirmed in vitro as specific for CMV antigens. CMV serostatus was the sole immune exposure information available.

From germline, CDR1 is SGHRS and CDR2 YFSETQ. The germline V and J ends were trimmed by 2 bases and 5 bases, with 14 bases remaining between them. There are 15 residues in the CDR3. Of note for this clone: Its antigen is not known.

The study ran its PCR with 60 Vbeta and 13 Jbeta primers. Sequencing used immunoSEQ multiplex PCR; TCRdb keeps in-frame clones, though not all of them. This table has more than 90,000 clones, about 76% appearing once. The source material was PBMCs. The V gene is TRBV5-1, the J gene TRBJ2-1, with D possibly being TRBD1 (6 bases). The source of this sequence is a man aged 25-40 years in good health and CMV-seropositive. The CDR3 loop is CASSFVGGSDNEQFF. CDR3 bases: TGCGCCAGCAGCTTCGTTGGGGGCTCGGACAATGAGCAGTTCTTC. The full variable domain, rest sourced from reference TRBV5-1 and TRBJ2-1, is KAGVTQTPRYLIKTRGQQVTLSCSPISGHRSVSWYQQTPGQGLQFLFEYFSETQRNKGNFPGRFSGRQFSNSRSEMNVSTLELGDSALYLCASSFVGGSDNEQFFGPGTRLTVL.